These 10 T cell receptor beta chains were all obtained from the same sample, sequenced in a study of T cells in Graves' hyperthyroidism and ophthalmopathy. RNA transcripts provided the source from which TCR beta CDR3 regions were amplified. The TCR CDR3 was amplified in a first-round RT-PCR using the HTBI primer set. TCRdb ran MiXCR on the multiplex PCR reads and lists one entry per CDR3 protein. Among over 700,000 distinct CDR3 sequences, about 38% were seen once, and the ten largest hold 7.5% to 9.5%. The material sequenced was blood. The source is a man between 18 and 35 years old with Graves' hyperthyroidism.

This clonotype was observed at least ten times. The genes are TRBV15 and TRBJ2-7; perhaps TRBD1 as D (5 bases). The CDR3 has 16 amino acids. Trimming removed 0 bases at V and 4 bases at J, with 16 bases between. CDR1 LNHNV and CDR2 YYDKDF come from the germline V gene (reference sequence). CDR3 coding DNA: TGTGCCACCAGCAGAGATCGGACACGGACGTATTACGAGCAGTACTTC. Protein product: CATSRDRTRTYYEQYF.

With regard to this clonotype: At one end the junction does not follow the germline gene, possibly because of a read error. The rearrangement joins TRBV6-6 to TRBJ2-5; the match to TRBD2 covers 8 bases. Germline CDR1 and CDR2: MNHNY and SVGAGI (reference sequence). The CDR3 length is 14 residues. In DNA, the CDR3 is TGTGCCAACAGTGGCGGGGGGCCCACCGGGACCCAGTACTTC. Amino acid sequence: CANSGGGPTGTQYF.

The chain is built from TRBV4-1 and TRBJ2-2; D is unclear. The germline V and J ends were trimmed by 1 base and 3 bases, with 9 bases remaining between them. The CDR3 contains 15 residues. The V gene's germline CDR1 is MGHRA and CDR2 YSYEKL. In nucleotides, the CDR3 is TGCGCCAGCAGCCAAGTGGGTAGGGACACCGGGGAGCTGTTTTTT. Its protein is CASSQVGRDTGELFF.

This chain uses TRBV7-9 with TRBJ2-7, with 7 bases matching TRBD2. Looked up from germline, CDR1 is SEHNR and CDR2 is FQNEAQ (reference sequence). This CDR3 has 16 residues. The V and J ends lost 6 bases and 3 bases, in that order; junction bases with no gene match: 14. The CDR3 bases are TGTGCCAGCAGTCCCTCCCTCGGTGCGGGGGTCTACGAGCAGTACTTC. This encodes CASSPSLGAGVYEQYF.

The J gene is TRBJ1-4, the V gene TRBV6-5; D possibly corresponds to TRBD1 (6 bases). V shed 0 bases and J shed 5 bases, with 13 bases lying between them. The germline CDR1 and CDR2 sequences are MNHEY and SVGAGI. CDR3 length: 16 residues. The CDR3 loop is CASSYSPDSSNEKLFF. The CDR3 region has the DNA TGTGCCAGCAGTTACTCGCCGGACAGTTCCAATGAAAAACTGTTTTTT.

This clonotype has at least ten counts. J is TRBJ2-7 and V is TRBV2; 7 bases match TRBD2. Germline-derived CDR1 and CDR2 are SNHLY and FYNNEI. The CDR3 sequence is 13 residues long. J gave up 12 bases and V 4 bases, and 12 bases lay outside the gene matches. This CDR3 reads CASSVRLADPPYF. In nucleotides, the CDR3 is TGTGCCAGCAGTGTAAGGCTAGCGGACCCTCCGTACTTC.

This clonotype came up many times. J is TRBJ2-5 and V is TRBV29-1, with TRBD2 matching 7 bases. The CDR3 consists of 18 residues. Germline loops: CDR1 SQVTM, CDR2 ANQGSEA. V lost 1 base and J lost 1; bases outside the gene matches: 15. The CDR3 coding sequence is TGCAGCGTTGAAGGAGTGTCCGAAGCGGGAAGTTCCCAAGAGACCCAGTACTTC. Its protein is CSVEGVSEAGSSQETQYF.

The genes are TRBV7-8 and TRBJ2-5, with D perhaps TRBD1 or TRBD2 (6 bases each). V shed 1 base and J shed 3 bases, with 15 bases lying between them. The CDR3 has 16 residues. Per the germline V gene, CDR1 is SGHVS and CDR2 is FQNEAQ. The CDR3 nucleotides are TGTGCCAGCAGCTTAGATTCGGGGGACATCGAAGAGACCCAGTACTTC. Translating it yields CASSLDSGDIEETQYF. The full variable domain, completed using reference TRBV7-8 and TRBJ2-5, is GAGVSQSPRYKVAKRGQDVALRCDPISGHVSLFWYQQALGQGPEFLTYFQNEAQLDKSGLPSDRFFAERPEGSVSTLKIQRTQQEDSAVYLCASSLDSGDIEETQYFGPGTRLLVL.

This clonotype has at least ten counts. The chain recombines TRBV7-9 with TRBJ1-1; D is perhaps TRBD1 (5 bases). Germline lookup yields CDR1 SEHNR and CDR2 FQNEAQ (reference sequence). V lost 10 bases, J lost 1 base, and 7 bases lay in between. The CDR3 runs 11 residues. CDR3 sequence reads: CATQGNTEAFF. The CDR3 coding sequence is TGTGCCACCCAGGGGAACACTGAAGCTTTCTTT. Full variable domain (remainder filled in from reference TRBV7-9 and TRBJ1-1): DTGVSQNPRHKITKRGQNVTFRCDPISEHNRLYWYRQTLGQGPEFLTYFQNEAQLEKSRLLSDRFSAERPKGSFSTLEIQRTEQGDSAMYLCATQGNTEAFFGQGTRLTVV.

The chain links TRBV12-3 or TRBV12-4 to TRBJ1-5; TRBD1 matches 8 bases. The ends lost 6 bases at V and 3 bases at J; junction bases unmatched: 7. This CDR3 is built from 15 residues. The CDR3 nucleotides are TGTGCCAGCAGCGCCGGACAGGGAAACAATCAGCCCCAGCATTTT. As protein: CASSAGQGNNQPQHF.